The rows below give T cell receptor beta chains drawn from one sample of a study of cytomegalovirus exposure and HLA in healthy donors. Only in-frame clones appear in the TCRdb table, and some are missing; sequencing was by immunoSEQ multiplex PCR. The sample records 170,000 or so clones, over 70% being singletons. Sequences were obtained from PBMCs. The origin of the receptors is a man aged 25 to 40 in good health and CMV-seropositive. Both conserved end residues are part of each CDR3. A D gene is named only where the DNA matches it firmly. Rows may omit the clone size; those that give it use once, few, many or a size class.

D	V	size	J	DNA	CDR3
.	TRBV4-2	.	TRBJ1-2	TGTGCCAGCAGCCAAGACCTCGGGGATCAAGATTATGGCTACACCTTC	CASSQDLGDQDYGYTF
TRBD1	TRBV6-1	once	TRBJ2-7	TGTGCCAGCAGTTTCACAGGGGGCAAGTACGAGCAGTACTTC	CASSFTGGKYEQYF
TRBD1	TRBV19	.	TRBJ2-1	TGTGCCAGTAGTATAATCAGGGGACAGGCGGGCAATGAGCAGTTCTTC	CASSIIRGQAGNEQFF
.	TRBV19	.	TRBJ1-2	TGTGCCAGTGTGGGCTTACGGAACTATGGCTACACCTTC	CASVGLRNYGYTF
.	TRBV10-3	.	TRBJ2-7	TGTGCCATCAGTGAGTCTAGGAGGGACTCCTACGAGCAGTACTTC	CAISESRRDSYEQYF
.	TRBV28	.	TRBJ2-7	TGTGCCAGCAGTTTCTTACATCTTAAGTACGAGCAGTACTTC	CASSFLHLKYEQYF
.	TRBV7-9	.	TRBJ2-2	TGTGCCAGCAGCGTCCAAACAGGGCGGGCCGGGGAGCTGTTTTTT	CASSVQTGRAGELFF
TRBD1	TRBV29-1	.	TRBJ1-2	TGCAGCGGAGGACAGGGGGATCAGGTACAAGGCTACACCTTC	CSGGQGDQVQGYTF
.	TRBV19	.	TRBJ2-7	TGTGCCAGTAGCGAGGCCCCCTACGAGCAGTACTTC	CASSEAPYEQYF
.	TRBV15	.	TRBJ2-7	TGTGCCACCAGCAGCGGGCTAGGGGGGCGGGGGAGCAGTTCGTACTTC	CATSSGLGGRGSSSYF
TRBD2	TRBV7-9	.	TRBJ2-1	TGTGCCAGCAGCATCGGACTAGAATACAATGAGCAGTTCTTC	CASSIGLEYNEQFF
TRBD1	TRBV5-1	.	TRBJ1-4	TGCGCCAGCAGCTTGGGACGGGACAGAAGAGATGAAAAACTGTTTTTT	CASSLGRDRRDEKLFF
.	TRBV2	.	TRBJ2-1	TGTGCCAGCAGTGAAGCTGGGGGGGCGATCTTC	CASSEAGGAIF
TRBD2	TRBV12-5	.	TRBJ2-2	TGTGCTAGTGGTTTGGTACCGGGGGGGGTCCACGGGGAGCTGTTTTTT	CASGLVPGGVHGELFF
.	TRBV4-2	once	TRBJ1-6	TGTGCCAGCAGCCACCCGGGAGCTGAGCGGGGGTCACCCCTCCACTTT	CASSHPGAERGSPLHF
.	TRBV30	.	TRBJ2-7	TGTGCCTGGAGTGTACTTTACAGGGACGAGCAGTACTTC	CAWSVLYRDEQYF
.	TRBV27	.	TRBJ2-1	TGTGCCATAAAGAGAGGGAATGAGCAGTTCTTC	CAIKRGNEQFF
.	TRBV2	.	TRBJ2-6	TGTGCCAGCAGGCGGTTGGTTCTTGCCTCTGGGGCCAACGTCCTGACTTTC	CASRRLVLASGANVLTF
.	TRBV6-1	.	TRBJ2-7	TGTGCCAGCAGTGATTCAGGAACCTACGAGCAGTACTTC	CASSDSGTYEQYF
.	TRBV7-3	.	TRBJ2-7	TGTGCCAGCGCCCCCGGGTATCATCGCGAGCAGTACTTC	CASAPGYHREQYF
.	TRBV6-6	few	TRBJ2-7	TGTGCCAGCAGACCCCCCGGCGGGCCAGCGGAAGAGCAGTACTTC	CASRPPGGPAEEQYF
TRBD1	TRBV5-4	.	TRBJ1-2	TGTGCCAGCAGCGCTAAGGGACAGGGGGTTTATGGCTACACCTTC	CASSAKGQGVYGYTF
TRBD2	TRBV4-1	once	TRBJ2-1	TGCGCCAGCAGCCCAAGGGCTAGCGGGAGAGTAAATGAGCAGTTCTTC	CASSPRASGRVNEQFF
TRBD2	TRBV6-6	.	TRBJ2-3	TGTGCCAGCAGTTATGGCGGGGGGGCGCGAACAGATACGCAGTATTTT	CASSYGGGARTDTQYF
TRBD1	TRBV28	.	TRBJ1-1	TGTGCCAGCAGGGTCGACAGGGTAACTTCTGAAGCTTTCTTT	CASRVDRVTSEAFF
TRBD2	TRBV7-2	.	TRBJ2-3	TGTGCCAGCAGCTTAGCGGGGACTAGCGTGGCAGATACGCAGTATTTT	CASSLAGTSVADTQYF
TRBD2	TRBV10-2	.	TRBJ2-2	TGCGCCAGTAAGCTAGCGGGAGAAGGGACCGGGGAGCTGTTTTTT	CASKLAGEGTGELFF
TRBD1	TRBV11-3	.	TRBJ2-7	TGTGCCAGCAGCTCCCGACAGGGTTTGGCCTACGAGCAGTACTTC	CASSSRQGLAYEQYF
TRBD1	TRBV5-1	.	TRBJ1-1	TGCGCCAGCAGCTTCCGGGACAGGGGCCTTTGGGGGCCGAACACTGAAGCTTTCTTT	CASSFRDRGLWGPNTEAFF
.	TRBV11-2	few	TRBJ1-6	TGTGCCAGCAGCCCTTCGAGGAGACCGAGCTATAATTCACCCCTCCACTTT	CASSPSRRPSYNSPLHF
TRBD1	TRBV4-1	.	TRBJ1-2	TGCGCCAGCAGCCATGGCCGGGACAGGGGGCCGCGGGCGTCTAGTGGCTACACCTTC	CASSHGRDRGPRASSGYTF
TRBD2	TRBV7-9	medium-sized	TRBJ2-1	TGTGCCAGCAGCTTAAAACTAGCGGGGTATAATGAGCAGTTCTTC	CASSLKLAGYNEQFF
TRBD2	TRBV27	.	TRBJ2-7	TGTGCCAGCAGTCTAATAGCGGGGGGGCCCTACGAGCAGTACTTC	CASSLIAGGPYEQYF